The 15 T cell receptor beta chains reported below all come from one sample, sequenced in a study of shared clonotypes between healthy human individuals. Assay used: immunoSEQ multiplex PCR; TCRdb lists only in-frame clones, some missing. The table lists 2,500,000 or so clones, approximately 90% of them singletons. What was sequenced was naive CD4+ T cells sorted from blood. Stated subset: CD45RA+ positively selected. These receptors were collected from a young man in good health.

The V call is TRBV15, the J call TRBJ2-4; no clear D gene. CDR1 and CDR2 (germline): LNHNV, YYDKDF (reference sequence). V lost 0 bases and J lost 6, with 6 bases in between. The CDR3 is 13 residues long. CDR3 region: CATSRDYVNIQYF. The CDR3 bases are TGTGCCACCAGCAGAGATTATGTAAACATTCAGTACTTC.

V gene TRBV5-1 combines with J gene TRBJ2-3; TRBD2 matches 12 bases. V dropped 4 bases and J dropped 0; count of bases not matched to a gene: 6. CDR1 SGHRS and CDR2 YFSETQ come from the germline V gene. CDR3 length: 17 residues. The CDR3 protein is CASSTGLAGRSTDTQYF. CDR3 coding DNA: TGCGCCAGCAGCACCGGACTAGCGGGGCGAAGCACAGATACGCAGTATTTT.

The chain recombines TRBV10-1 with TRBJ2-5; possibly TRBD2 for D (5 bases). Germline CDR1 reads WNHNN; CDR2 reads SYGVQD (reference sequence). V lost 4 bases and J 0 bases, leaving 9 bases between the germline ends. CDR3 length: 14 residues. The CDR3 is CASSGAADQETQYF. The CDR3 DNA is TGCGCCAGCAGTGGGGCAGCGGACCAAGAGACCCAGTACTTC.

The V call is TRBV7-8, the J call TRBJ1-1; TRBD1 matches 7 bases. CDR3 length: 16 residues. J lost 4 bases, V lost 7 bases, and 15 bases had no gene match. Germline CDR1 and CDR2: SGHVS and FQNEAQ. CDR3 in DNA: TGTGCCAGCATTCCGTCTAACAGGGGAGGGAGCACTGAAGCTTTCTTT. It is translated as CASIPSNRGGSTEAFF.

This chain uses TRBV25-1 with TRBJ2-7; D might be TRBD1 or TRBD2, each matching 7 bases. V was clipped by 0 bases and J by 4 bases, with 16 bases between them. Germline values: CDR1 MGHDK, CDR2 SYGVNS. The CDR3 is 16 amino acids. CDR3: CASSEYWQGGKYEQYF. DNA of the CDR3: TGTGCCAGCAGTGAATATTGGCAGGGGGGGAAGTACGAGCAGTACTTC.

The chain combines TRBV21-1 with TRBJ1-5; TRBD1 was called by the table and not checked on the DNA. TRBV21-1 is a pseudogene segment. The CDR3 extends over 15 amino acids. CDR3 amino acids: CASSSRDRENQPQHF. CDR3 bases: TGTGCCAGCAGCTCCCGGGACAGGGAAAATCAGCCCCAGCATTTT.

The J gene is TRBJ2-2, the V gene TRBV10-3; D unresolved. Germline V gene lookup returns CDR1 ENHRY and CDR2 SYGVKD. The CDR3 spans 14 residues. Trimming shortened V by 6 bases and J by 2 bases, and 10 bases separated the two germline ends. CDR3 DNA: TGTGCCATCAGCGCAGAGATTAACACCGGGGAGCTGTTTTTT. Protein: CAISAEINTGELFF.

The chain employs TRBV19 and TRBJ2-3, with 7 positions matching TRBD2. The CDR3 has 15 residues. Germline assignment: CDR1 LNHDA and CDR2 SQIVND (reference sequence). V was pared by 8 bases and J by 2 bases, with 10 bases of the junction left unmatched. As DNA, the CDR3 is TGTGCCAGTTCTGGCGGGAGCTGGTACACAGATACGCAGTATTTT. This encodes CASSGGSWYTDTQYF.

The V call is TRBV5-1, the J call TRBJ2-2; D may be TRBD2 (5 bases). This CDR3 region has 14 residues. Trimming pared 7 bases from V and 4 bases from J, leaving 14 bases between. Germline V lookup: CDR1 SGHRS, CDR2 YFSETQ. CDR3 protein: CASSLPAATGELFF. CDR3 DNA sequence: TGCGCCAGCTCATTACCAGCGGCCACCGGGGAGCTGTTTTTT.

The chain joins TRBV29-1 to TRBJ1-2; 8 bases agree with TRBD1. Germline-derived CDR1 and CDR2 are SQVTM and ANQGSEA. J lost 3 bases, V lost 7 bases, and 10 bases had no gene match. The CDR3 is made up of 14 amino acids. Here the CDR3 DNA reads TGCAGCGGAAGGTCCGGACAGGGCGACTATGGCTACACCTTC. Translation gives CSGRSGQGDYGYTF.

This chain links TRBV30 with TRBJ1-1; D possibly corresponds to TRBD1 (6 bases). The CDR3 is 13 amino acids. The germline V gene encodes CDR1 GTSNPN and CDR2 SVGIG (reference sequence). The V and J ends lost 3 bases and 1 base respectively, with 9 bases between them. The CDR3 DNA follows: TGTGCCTGGAGGGTAGGGGGGAACACTGAAGCTTTCTTT. Translation: CAWRVGGNTEAFF.

V gene TRBV9 combines with J gene TRBJ1-2; D might be TRBD1 (6 bases). This CDR3 region has 17 residues. V was clipped by 4 bases and J by 1 base, with 20 bases between them. CDR1 SGDLS and CDR2 YYNGEE come from the germline V gene. The CDR3 nucleotides are TGTGCCAGCAGCCCGACAGGATCAGTGGGCAGTAACTATGGCTACACCTTC. Translating gives CASSPTGSVGSNYGYTF.

The chain links TRBV4-1 to TRBJ1-2, with 10 bases that match TRBD1. Germline V gene data show CDR1 as MGHRA and CDR2 as YSYEKL. J gave up 4 bases and V 1 base, and 6 bases lay outside the gene matches. This CDR3 has 16 residues. The CDR3 sequence is CASSQGSDRGTYGYTF. For the CDR3, the DNA is TGCGCCAGCAGCCAAGGGTCGGACAGGGGGACCTATGGCTACACCTTC.

The V gene is TRBV18, the J gene TRBJ1-3; D is unclear. Trimming pared 2 bases from V and 2 bases from J, leaving 13 bases between. This CDR3 spans 16 amino acids. CDR1 is KGHSH, CDR2 LQKENI, per germline. This chain's CDR3 is CASSPGAASTGNTIYF. For the CDR3, the DNA is TGTGCCAGCTCACCAGGAGCGGCAAGCACTGGAAACACCATATATTTT.

The V gene is TRBV4-1, the J gene TRBJ2-3; possibly TRBD1 for D (5 bases). Trimming removed 0 bases at V and 6 bases at J, with 16 bases between. Germline assignment: CDR1 MGHRA and CDR2 YSYEKL. There are 16 residues in the CDR3. In DNA, the CDR3 is TGCGCCAGCAGCCAAGAGGTAACAGGCCCGAGGGATACGCAGTATTTT. Its protein product is CASSQEVTGPRDTQYF.